This T cell receptor beta chain was recovered during a study of T cells in Graves' hyperthyroidism and ophthalmopathy. Findings of the study overall: The model foresaw ophthalmopathy a median 6.5 months prior to onset. A 13 V-J signature model discriminated ophthalmopathy versus stable hyperthyroidism.

The TCR beta CDR3 regions underwent amplification using RNA transcripts as the source. During a first-round RT-PCR of the TCR CDR3, the HTBI primer set was used. Each CDR3 protein gets one entry after TCRdb re-called the multiplex PCR reads with MiXCR. This sample carries some 510,000 distinct CDR3 sequences, about half of them seen once, and the ten largest clones take roughly 8.2%. Notes on this clonotype: Its specificity is unknown.

If no ophthalmopathy progression occurred within 18 months, Graves' hyperthyroidism was stable. Newly diagnosed hyperthyroidism, duration under 2 months, in patients aged 18 to 65. The V gene's germline CDR1 is SNHLY and CDR2 FYNNEI. Trimming stripped 11 bases from V and 4 bases from J, with 17 bases between. The CDR3 has 13 amino acids. The source is a young woman with Graves' hyperthyroidism. The chain has TRBV2 and TRBJ1-1; possibly TRBD1 for D (5 bases). Sequencing input: peripheral blood or thyroid tissue (not recorded which). Here the CDR3 reads CAARGGASTEAFF. The CDR3 nucleotides read TGTGCCGCTAGGGGAGGGGCCTCCACTGAAGCTTTCTTT. The variable domain in full, with the rest retrieved from reference TRBV2 and TRBJ1-1, is EPEVTQTPSHQVTQMGQEVILRCVPISNHLYFYWYRQILGQKVEFLVSFYNNEISEKSEIFDDQFSVERPDGSNFTLKIRSTKLEDSAMYFCAARGGASTEAFFGQGTRLTVV.